This TCR beta chain was observed in a study of T cell responses to AZD1222 COVID-19 vaccine. Study results and limitations: The number of AZD1222 recipients seropositive at baseline was only five or six.

The germline V gene encodes CDR1 LGHDT and CDR2 YNNKEL (reference sequence). With 8 bases clipped from V and 3 bases from J, the junction kept 11 bases outside the gene matches. The CDR3 has 16 residues. Assay: immunoSEQ multiplex PCR; the TCRdb copy retains only in-frame clones and omits some. The sample has 100,000 to 120,000 clones; about 87% are singletons. As for this clone: Its cognate antigen is unknown.

The source is an adult who received the AZD1222 COVID-19 vaccine. The source was peripheral blood, collected 28 days after the second AZD1222 dose. The chain is built from TRBV3-1 (or the pseudogene TRBV3-2) and TRBJ2-2; TRBD1 matches at 8 bases. CDR3 sequence reads: CASAQGAGGDTGELFF. The CDR3, as DNA: TGTGCCAGCGCCCAGGGGGCAGGTGGGGACACCGGGGAGCTGTTTTTT.